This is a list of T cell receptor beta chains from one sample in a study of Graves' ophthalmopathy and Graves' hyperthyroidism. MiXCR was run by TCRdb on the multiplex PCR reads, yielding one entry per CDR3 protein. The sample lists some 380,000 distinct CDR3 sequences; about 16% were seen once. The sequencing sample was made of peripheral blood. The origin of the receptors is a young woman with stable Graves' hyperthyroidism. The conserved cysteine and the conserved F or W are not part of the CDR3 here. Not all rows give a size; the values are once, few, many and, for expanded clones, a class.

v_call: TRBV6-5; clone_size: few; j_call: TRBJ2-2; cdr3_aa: ASSYSGKGTGELF
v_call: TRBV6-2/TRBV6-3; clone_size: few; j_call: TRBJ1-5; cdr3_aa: ASSSLAGTGKGQPQH
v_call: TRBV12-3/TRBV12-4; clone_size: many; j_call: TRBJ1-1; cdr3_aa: ASSRGAGNTEAF
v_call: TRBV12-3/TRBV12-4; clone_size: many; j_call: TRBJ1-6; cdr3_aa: ASSLNGLPSPLH
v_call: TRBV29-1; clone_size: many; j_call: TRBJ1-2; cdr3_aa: SVEGRFANYGYT
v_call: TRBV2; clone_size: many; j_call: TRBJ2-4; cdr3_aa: ASSLSLSGVIQY
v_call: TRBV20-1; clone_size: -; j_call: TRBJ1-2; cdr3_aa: SARGTGGGYGYT
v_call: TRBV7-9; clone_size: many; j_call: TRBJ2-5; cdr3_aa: ASSLNRQETQY
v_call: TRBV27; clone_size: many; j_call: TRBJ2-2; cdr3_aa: ASSLRGTVHTGELF
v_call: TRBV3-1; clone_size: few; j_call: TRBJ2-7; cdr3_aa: ASSPASREQY
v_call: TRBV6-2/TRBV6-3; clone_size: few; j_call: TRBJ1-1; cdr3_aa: ASKTGGFISEAF
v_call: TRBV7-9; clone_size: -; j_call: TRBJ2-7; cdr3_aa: ASFRDGSSYEQY
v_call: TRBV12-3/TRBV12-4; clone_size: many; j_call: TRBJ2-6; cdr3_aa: ASSLGVSGANVLT
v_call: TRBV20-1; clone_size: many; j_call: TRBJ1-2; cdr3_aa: SARDMGGYGYT
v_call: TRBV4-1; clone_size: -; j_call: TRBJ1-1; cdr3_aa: ASSQDSGEAF
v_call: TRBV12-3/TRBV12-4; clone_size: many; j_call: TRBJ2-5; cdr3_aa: ASSPGLAGVYQETQY
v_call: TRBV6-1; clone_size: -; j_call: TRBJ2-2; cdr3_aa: ASEQIRDNTGELF
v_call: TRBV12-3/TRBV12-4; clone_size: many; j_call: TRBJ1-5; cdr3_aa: ASSQGAGNQPQH
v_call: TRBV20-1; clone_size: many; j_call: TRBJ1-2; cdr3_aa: SASLAGRGYGYT
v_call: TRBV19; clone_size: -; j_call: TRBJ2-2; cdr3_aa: ATTTSGGLYTGELF
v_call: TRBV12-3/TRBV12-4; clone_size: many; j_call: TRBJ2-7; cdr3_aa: ASRLAGLSYEQY
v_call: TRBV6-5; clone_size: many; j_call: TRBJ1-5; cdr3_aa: ASSSTGMGQPQH
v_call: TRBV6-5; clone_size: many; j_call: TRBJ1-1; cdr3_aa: ASSSPGQGSEAF
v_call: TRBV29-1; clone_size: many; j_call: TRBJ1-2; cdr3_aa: SVGQGTQGANGYT
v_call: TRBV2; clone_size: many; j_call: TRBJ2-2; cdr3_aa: ASSSTVNGELF
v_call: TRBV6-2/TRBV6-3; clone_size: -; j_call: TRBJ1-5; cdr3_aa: ASSPRESYSLSNQPQH
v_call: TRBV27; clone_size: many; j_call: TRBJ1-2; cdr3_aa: ASSLSAGLYGYT
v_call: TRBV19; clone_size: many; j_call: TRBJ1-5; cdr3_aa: ASRRGTEDQPQH
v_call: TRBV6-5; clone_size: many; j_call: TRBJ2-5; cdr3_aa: ASTPSRQETQY
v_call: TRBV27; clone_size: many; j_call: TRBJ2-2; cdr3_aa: ASSLEGQDGELF
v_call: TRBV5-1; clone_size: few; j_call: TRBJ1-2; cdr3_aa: ASSLVGIGDTGYT
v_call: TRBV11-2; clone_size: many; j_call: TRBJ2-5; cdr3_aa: ASSLRLGAQETQY
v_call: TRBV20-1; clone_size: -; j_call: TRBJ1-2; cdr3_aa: SASGSGTDIGGYT
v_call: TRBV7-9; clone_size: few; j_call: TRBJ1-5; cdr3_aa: ASSSAGLGQPQH
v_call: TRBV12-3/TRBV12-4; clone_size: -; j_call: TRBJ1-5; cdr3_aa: ASCPDLIQPQH
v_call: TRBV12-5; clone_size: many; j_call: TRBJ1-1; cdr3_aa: ASGPRENTEAF
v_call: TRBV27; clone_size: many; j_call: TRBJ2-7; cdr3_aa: ASSLIGPVEQY
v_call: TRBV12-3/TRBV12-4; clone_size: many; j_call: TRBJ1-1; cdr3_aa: ASSLDGGRMRAEAF
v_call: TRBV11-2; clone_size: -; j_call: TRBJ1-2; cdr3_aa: ASRAGTDFTYSGYT
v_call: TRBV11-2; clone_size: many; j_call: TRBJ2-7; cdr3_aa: ASRTNTGTHYEQY
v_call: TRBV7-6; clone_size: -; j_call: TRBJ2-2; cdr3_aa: ASSLRREGGTGELF
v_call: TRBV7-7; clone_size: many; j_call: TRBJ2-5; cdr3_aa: ASSEMLLETQY
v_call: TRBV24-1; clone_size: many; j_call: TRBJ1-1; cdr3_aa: ATTAQGLAEAF
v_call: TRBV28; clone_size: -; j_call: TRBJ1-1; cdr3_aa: ASTEQGASNTEAF
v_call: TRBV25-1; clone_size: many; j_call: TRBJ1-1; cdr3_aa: ASSESSKPLYEAF
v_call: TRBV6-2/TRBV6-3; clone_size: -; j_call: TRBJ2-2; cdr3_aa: ASSYGTGSGELF
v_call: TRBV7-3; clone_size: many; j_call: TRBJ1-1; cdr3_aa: ASSISANTEAF
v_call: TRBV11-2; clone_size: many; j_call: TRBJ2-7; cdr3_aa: ASSLGGSPYEQY
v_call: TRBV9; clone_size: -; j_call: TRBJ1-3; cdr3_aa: ASSVDDRVGNTIY
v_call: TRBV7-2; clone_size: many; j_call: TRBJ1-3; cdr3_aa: ASGPGGSGNTIY
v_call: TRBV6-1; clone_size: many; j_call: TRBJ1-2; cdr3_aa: ASSEDWVGHYGYT
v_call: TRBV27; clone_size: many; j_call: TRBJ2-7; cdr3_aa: ASSWDASGYEQY
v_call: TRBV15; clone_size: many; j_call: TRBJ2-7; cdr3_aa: ATSRGTGRGEQY
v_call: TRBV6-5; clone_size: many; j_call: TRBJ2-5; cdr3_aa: ASSYLAGYQETQY
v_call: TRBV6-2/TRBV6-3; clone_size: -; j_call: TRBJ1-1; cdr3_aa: ASALNTEAF
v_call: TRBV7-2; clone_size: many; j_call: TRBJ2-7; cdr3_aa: ASKGETWNYEQC
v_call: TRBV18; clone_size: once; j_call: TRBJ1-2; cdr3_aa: SSSRGYGYT
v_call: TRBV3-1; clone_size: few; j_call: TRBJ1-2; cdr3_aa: ASSQLGGTLSYGYT